Listed here is a single TCR beta chain. Its antigen remains unidentified. This CDR3 contains 16 residues. Germline V gives CDR1 SGHDN, CDR2 FVKESK. V dropped 2 bases and J dropped 6 bases, with 20 bases sitting between them. PCR involved 60 Vbeta and 13 Jbeta primers. This table comes from immunoSEQ multiplex PCR, and its TCRdb copy is limited to in-frame clones, with some not included. The data hold 100,000 to 150,000 clones, with around three quarters observed a single time. This sample stems from a study of cytomegalovirus exposure and HLA in healthy donors. On the study more broadly: Findings of an earlier analysis included some 110 million unique TCR beta sequences from 180 million or so T cells.

General study results and limits: Within an earlier analysis, most TCR beta V segments proved productive either about 90% or about 30% of the time. By a later analysis, the bulk of CMV-associated TCR beta chains appeared HLA-restricted.

The sequenced sample consisted of PBMCs. The sequence derives from a man aged 50 to 60 in good health and CMV-seropositive. The rearrangement links TRBV14 to TRBJ2-7; possible D gene TRBD1, 6 bases. Here the CDR3 DNA reads TGTGCCAGCAGCCAACCCAACGTGGGGGCACCTCGCGAGCAGTACTTC. It is translated as CASSQPNVGAPREQYF.